The clone carrying this T cell receptor (beta chain) was seen a few times. The data were produced by immunoSEQ multiplex PCR, yet TCRdb's version contains in-frame clones alone and is incomplete. The sample holds about 8,000 clones, about 80% seen once. This sample is part of a study of blood T cell dynamics during melanoma immunotherapy. Study context: Standard first-line treatment here was pembrolizumab or nivolumab plus ipilimumab in metastatic melanoma.

The time point denotes: week 3, after first cycle of checkpoint inhibitor. CDR1 is SGHRS, CDR2 YFSETQ, per germline. The CDR3 extends over 16 amino acids. J gave up 4 bases and V 4 bases, and 11 bases lay outside the gene matches. The sample was blood, taken from a patient treated with checkpoint blockade. The genes are TRBV5-1 and TRBJ2-7; TRBD1 matches at 10 bases. The receptor's source is a human donor with melanoma. CDR3 bases: TGCGCCAGCAGCCCCGGGGGGGGACAGGGGCAGTACGAGCAGTACTTC. Amino acid sequence: CASSPGGGQGQYEQYF.